The 10 T cell receptor beta chains in this list originate from one sample, sequenced in a study of spatial heterogeneity in lung cancer. Study-wide findings and caveats: Mutation counts in tumors were tracked by counts of expanded intratumoral alpha and beta TCRs.

TCRdb itself ran the 5' RACE reads through MiXCR, one entry per CDR3 protein. Of 23,000 or so distinct CDR3 sequences listed, 5% to 7% are singletons. These receptors have no identified antigens. The time point here: sample taken at primary tumor resection. Sample: lung tumor tissue, taken at surgery. These receptor sequences come from a male donor with early-stage non-small cell lung cancer.

This clonotype was counted at least ten times. This chain links TRBV7-9 with TRBJ1-2; D gene uncertain. Germline CDR1 SEHNR, CDR2 FQNEAQ (reference sequence). Trimming took off 8 bases at V and 0 bases at J, with 13 bases between the two ends. CDR3 length equals 14 residues. This CDR3 reads CASGFMGSNYGYTF. In DNA form, the CDR3 reads TGTGCCAGCGGATTTATGGGATCTAACTATGGCTACACCTTC.

In its sample, this clonotype ranks as medium-sized. This sequence joins TRBV28 and TRBJ2-3; TRBD2 aligns across 11 bases. The J segment lost 1 base and the V segment lost 8 bases, leaving 5 bases of the junction unmatched. This CDR3 comprises 15 residues. Germline V CDR1 and CDR2: MDHEN, SYDVKM. For the CDR3, the DNA is TGTGCCAGCGGGCTAGCGGGAGGAGGCACAGATACGCAGTATTTT. Encoded protein: CASGLAGGGTDTQYF. Full variable domain (rest looked up from reference TRBV28 and TRBJ2-3): DVKVTQSSRYLVKRTGEKVFLECVQDMDHENMFWYRQDPGLGLRLIYFSYDVKMKEKGDIPEGYSVSREKKERFSLILESASTNQTSMYLCASGLAGGGTDTQYFGPGTRLTVL.

This clonotype was seen repeatedly, ten times or more. This rearrangement joins TRBV6-5 to TRBJ2-5; 7 nucleotides align to TRBD1. J was trimmed by 4 bases and V by 5 bases; bases with no gene match: 7. This CDR3 has 14 residues. The germline V gene encodes CDR1 MNHEY and CDR2 SVGAGI. The CDR3, as DNA: TGTGCCAGCAGTGAACCGAACAGGGGAGAGACCCAGTACTTC. Its protein product is CASSEPNRGETQYF.

The rearrangement joins TRBV20-1 to TRBJ2-1; 7 bases match TRBD1. Germline lookup yields CDR1 DFQATT and CDR2 SNEGSKA (reference sequence). This CDR3 is built from 14 residues. V shed 1 base, J shed 5 bases, and the junction held 5 bases outside the gene matches. This chain's CDR3 is CSARVGQPHNEQFF. CDR3 nucleotides: TGCAGTGCTAGAGTGGGACAGCCACACAATGAGCAGTTCTTC.

This clonotype was detected many times. The V and J genes are TRBV5-1 and TRBJ2-3; either TRBD1 or TRBD2 may fit D (5 bases each). Trimming cost V 0 bases and J 1 base, with 9 bases left between them. The germline V gene has CDR1 SGHRS and CDR2 YFSETQ. CDR3 size: 15 residues. The CDR3 nucleotides are TGCGCCAGCAGCTTGGTTGGGGGTGGCACAGATACGCAGTATTTT. Protein sequence: CASSLVGGGTDTQYF.

The rearrangement joins TRBV4-2 to TRBJ1-1; 9 nucleotides line up with TRBD1. CDR1 and CDR2 (germline): LGHNA, YNFKEQ. The V gene end was trimmed by 5 bases and the J gene end by 4 bases; junction bases not matched to a gene: 5. This CDR3 has 14 residues. DNA of the CDR3: TGTGCCAGCAGCTTGACAGGGGGGGCCACTGAAGCTTTCTTT. Translated: CASSLTGGATEAFF.

This clonotype has ten or more counts. The gene calls are TRBV20-1 and TRBJ1-6; no reliable D call. Trimming removed 0 bases at V and 7 bases at J, with 13 bases between. The CDR3 consists of 15 residues. Germline-derived CDR1 and CDR2 are DFQATT and SNEGSKA (reference sequence). The CDR3 nucleotides read TGCAGTGCTAGAGATTCAGGACGGCACAATTCACCCCTCCACTTT. Translating it yields CSARDSGRHNSPLHF.

This clonotype was counted ten times or more. CDR3: CASSLTLLAGAETQYF. The CDR3 DNA reads TGTGCCAGCAGTTTAACCCTCCTAGCGGGGGCTGAGACCCAGTACTTC. The genes are TRBV28 and TRBJ2-5; TRBD2 matches at 10 bases. Trimming cost V 2 bases and J 5 bases; bases outside gene matches: 8. This CDR3 is 16 amino acids long. The germline gives CDR1 MDHEN, CDR2 SYDVKM.

This clonotype was detected ten times or more. V usage is TRBV7-6 and J usage is TRBJ2-3; the match to TRBD2 covers 7 bases. The CDR3 has 15 residues. Unmatched junction bases numbered 3, after V lost 3 bases and J lost 0 bases. Germline V CDR1 and CDR2: SGHVS, FNYEAQ. The CDR3 here is CASSFGGGSTDTQYF. The DNA for the CDR3 is TGTGCCAGCAGCTTTGGGGGAGGGAGCACAGATACGCAGTATTTT.

This clonotype turned up a few times. This chain joins TRBV7-2 and TRBJ2-5, with D unresolved. The V gene's germline CDR1 is SGHTA and CDR2 FQGNSA. Trimming left V 2 bases short and J 9 bases short, with 13 bases between. This CDR3 contains 13 residues. The CDR3 nucleotides are TGTGCCAGCAGCTTAACGGATGACCTGGCCCAGTACTTC. Protein: CASSLTDDLAQYF.